A selection of T cell receptor beta chains follows, all from one sample in a study of T cell changes during pregnancy in multiple sclerosis. Profiled with immunoSEQ multiplex PCR; TCRdb holds only in-frame clones, not every one. The data show roughly 89,000 clones, 85% to 95% seen once. Sequencing used peripheral blood, obtained in the first trimester of pregnancy. The receptors originated from a female donor with multiple sclerosis, enrolled in a pregnancy study. Each CDR3 is given with its conserved first and last residue. A D gene is named only where the DNA matches it firmly. Clone size is given for some rows only: seen once, a few or many times, or a class if the clone is expanded.

j_call d_call v_call clone_size cdr3_nt cdr3_aa
TRBJ1-3 . TRBV2 . TGTGCCAGCAGTGAAATATCCGGGAGGGGAAACACCATATATTTT CASSEISGRGNTIYF
TRBJ2-2 . TRBV6-5 . TGTGCCAGCAGTTCCGGGGAGGGGGACACCGGGGAGCTGTTTTTT CASSSGEGDTGELFF
TRBJ2-1 TRBD2 TRBV7-2 once TGTGCCAGCAGCCAAGGTACACGGACTAGCGGGGGGTCCTACAATGAGCAGTTCTTC CASSQGTRTSGGSYNEQFF
TRBJ1-4 . TRBV9 . TGTGCCAGCAGTCGAGCTACAGGAAAGGACGAAAAACTGTTTTTT CASSRATGKDEKLFF
TRBJ1-6 TRBD1 TRBV9 . TGTGCCAGCAGCGTAGACGGGACAGCTAATTCACCCCTCCACTTT CASSVDGTANSPLHF
TRBJ2-2 . TRBV27 . TGTGCCAGCAGTTTAAGGGCGGGACTGGTCGGGACCGGGGAGCTGTTTTTT CASSLRAGLVGTGELFF
TRBJ1-2 . TRBV5-1 . TGCGCCAGCAGCATACCTCAGGCGGGAGATGGCTACACCTTC CASSIPQAGDGYTF
TRBJ1-2 TRBD1 TRBV7-2 . TGTGCCAGCAGCTTAGCTACAGGGGGTCACTATGGCTACACCTTC CASSLATGGHYGYTF
TRBJ2-4 . TRBV2 . TGTGCCAGCAGTGACCCAGCCGAGATAATGGCGGGGGCCACGAAAAACATTCAGTACTTC CASSDPAEIMAGATKNIQYF
TRBJ1-3 . TRBV21-1 once TGTGCCCGTCAAGCAGGGTTAATAGCTGGAAACACCATATATTTT CARQAGLIAGNTIYF
TRBJ2-7 . TRBV5-4 . TGTGCCAGCAGCTGGGGGGTGGGGGTTACCTACGAGCAGTACTTC CASSWGVGVTYEQYF
TRBJ1-2 . TRBV11-2 . TGTGCCAGCAGCGCGACTAAAGCGGATGGCTACACCTTC CASSATKADGYTF
TRBJ2-3 TRBD2 TRBV4-2 . TGTGCCAGCAGCCAAGATTGGGGGGGGGACACAGATACGCAGTATTTT CASSQDWGGDTDTQYF
TRBJ2-3 TRBD1 TRBV6-5 . TGTGCCAGCAGTTACCGGACAGGGTTGGAGTATTTT CASSYRTGLEYF
TRBJ2-7 . TRBV29-1 . TGCAGCGTGGCCAGGGGCTCCTACGAGCAGTACTTC CSVARGSYEQYF